Listed here are 15 T cell receptor beta chains from one sample, sequenced in a study of radiation and T cells in renal cell carcinoma. Sample time point: blood 2 weeks post-SBRT. Treatment defined: 15 Gy SBRT to primary tumor, nephrectomy 4 weeks later. The method was immunoSEQ multiplex PCR; TCRdb's version includes in-frame clones alone and lacks a portion of them. The sample shows roughly 120,000 clones, more than 80% of them seen only once. The starting material was blood, obtained from a patient whose treatment included radiotherapy and nephrectomy. Source of these receptors: a woman aged 55-75 years with renal cell carcinoma.

The gene calls are TRBV7-3 and TRBJ2-3; D may be TRBD1 or TRBD2 (5 bases each). The CDR3 covers 15 residues. V was pared by 2 bases and J by 3 bases, with 12 bases between. The germline V gene has CDR1 SGHTA and CDR2 FQGTGA. CDR3 nucleotides: TGTGCCAGCAGCTTACGAGGGGCGCCTACAGATACGCAGTATTTT. It is translated as CASSLRGAPTDTQYF.

The chain couples TRBV6-5 to TRBJ1-2; the D is unclear. Germline V gene lookup returns CDR1 MNHEY and CDR2 SVGAGI. Trimming pared 5 bases from V and 5 bases from J, leaving 9 bases between. The CDR3 spans 12 residues. The chain's CDR3 is CASSVPPYGYTF. The CDR3 nucleotides read TGTGCCAGCAGTGTACCGCCATATGGCTACACCTTC.

This chain connects TRBV6-6 to TRBJ1-1; 10 positions match TRBD1. This CDR3 comprises 16 residues. From germline, CDR1 is MNHNY and CDR2 SVGAGI (reference sequence). V lost 5 bases, J lost 1 base, and 7 bases stayed unmatched. CDR3 protein: CASSPPGQGKNTEAFF. Here the CDR3 DNA reads TGTGCCAGCAGTCCCCCGGGACAGGGGAAGAACACTGAAGCTTTCTTT.

The chain carries TRBV5-1 and TRBJ2-3; TRBD2 matches at 10 bases. The CDR3 is made up of 15 amino acids. V lost 0 bases to trimming and J lost 4 bases; unmatched junction nucleotides: 2. Germline CDR1 reads SGHRS; CDR2 reads YFSETQ. CDR3 region: CASSLVAGGADTQYF. Written as DNA, the CDR3 is TGCGCCAGCAGCTTGGTAGCGGGGGGAGCAGATACGCAGTATTTT.

The chain is built from TRBV6-1 and TRBJ2-3; the D is unclear. Per germline, CDR1 MNHNS and CDR2 SASEGT. The CDR3 is made up of 15 amino acids. V gave up 3 bases and J gave up 2 bases, with 12 bases separating them. CDR3 protein: CASSEFRVATDTQYF. CDR3 DNA sequence: TGTGCCAGCAGTGAGTTTCGGGTGGCCACAGATACGCAGTATTTT.

The chain recombines TRBV25-1 with TRBJ2-3, with D tentatively TRBD1 (5 bases). The CDR3 is 13 amino acids. Looked up from germline, CDR1 is MGHDK and CDR2 is SYGVNS. V was clipped by 10 bases and J by 2 bases, with 13 bases between them. CDR3 nucleotide sequence: TGTGCCATCCGGACACCCAACACAGATACGCAGTATTTT. As protein: CAIRTPNTDTQYF.

The rearrangement links TRBV9 to TRBJ2-5; no clear D. V was trimmed by 0 bases and J by 5 bases, leaving 14 bases between them. This CDR3 comprises 15 residues. From germline, CDR1 is SGDLS and CDR2 YYNGEE. CDR3 sequence reads: CASSVASGFGETQYF. CDR3 in DNA: TGTGCCAGCAGCGTAGCTTCGGGCTTTGGGGAGACCCAGTACTTC. Supplemented by reference TRBV9 and TRBJ2-5, the full variable domain reads DSGVTQTPKHLITATGQRVTLRCSPRSGDLSVYWYQQSLDQGLQFLIQYYNGEERAKGNILERFSAQQFPDLHSELNLSSLELGDSALYFCASSVASGFGETQYFGPGTRLLVL.

Points on this clone: Likely a read error: the CDR3 ends without its conserved phenylalanine or tryptophan. The genes are TRBV5-1 and TRBJ1-2; a weak D match, TRBD1 (5 bases). The germline gives CDR1 SGHRS, CDR2 YFSETQ. The V end lost 0 bases, the J end lost 3 bases, and 12 bases lay between the germline ends. The CDR3 spans 15 residues. DNA of the CDR3: TGCGCCAGCAGCTTGGTCTCAGGGCAAGACTATGGCTACACCCTC. Its translation is CASSLVSGQDYGYTL.

The V and J genes are TRBV27 and TRBJ2-5; D gene ambiguous. The CDR3 spans 15 residues. Germline assignment: CDR1 MNHEY and CDR2 SMNVEV (reference sequence). Trimming shortened V by 5 bases and J by 2 bases, and 15 bases separated the two germline ends. The CDR3 region has the DNA TGTGCCAGCAGTCCCTCTTGGGCAGCTCAAGAGACCCAGTACTTC. Protein: CASSPSWAAQETQYF.

This rearrangement joins TRBV9 to TRBJ2-7; 9 bases map to TRBD1. Trimming took 3 bases from V and 7 from J; bases not matched to a gene: 11. The CDR3 covers 15 residues. Germline V gene lookup returns CDR1 SGDLS and CDR2 YYNGEE. CDR3 region: CASSGGTGQGREQYF. The CDR3 coding sequence is TGTGCCAGCAGCGGGGGGACAGGGCAAGGGCGAGAGCAGTACTTC.

The chain couples TRBV19 to TRBJ2-5; D might be TRBD1 (5 bases). The CDR3 has 15 amino acids. Germline V gene lookup returns CDR1 LNHDA and CDR2 SQIVND (reference sequence). V was clipped by 7 bases and J by 5 bases, with 20 bases between them. CDR3 region: CASTRSPGLGETQYF. DNA for the CDR3: TGTGCCAGTACCCGGTCGCCAGGGCTCGGTGAGACCCAGTACTTC.

This clone showed up just a few times. This rearrangement joins TRBV7-9 to TRBJ1-2; possibly TRBD1 for D (5 bases). Deletions cut 5 bases from V and 5 bases from J, with 21 bases between. This CDR3 spans 16 amino acids. Germline V CDR1 and CDR2: SEHNR, FQNEAQ (reference sequence). CDR3 in DNA: TGTGCCAGCAGCCATGCTAACTTGGGACGGCTTTATGGCTACACCTTC. Translated: CASSHANLGRLYGYTF.

This sequence joins TRBV18 and TRBJ2-2, with 10 bases that match TRBD2. Germline V CDR1 and CDR2: KGHSH, LQKENI. The CDR3 is made up of 16 amino acids. The V segment lost 2 bases and the J segment 7 bases; nucleotides outside the gene matches: 7. The CDR3 region is CASSPLLAGSNGELFF. DNA of the CDR3: TGTGCCAGCTCACCATTACTAGCGGGATCGAACGGGGAGCTGTTTTTT.

V is TRBV7-3 and J is TRBJ1-1, with unresolved D. The CDR3 length is 14 residues. The V end was cut by 5 bases, the J end by 1 base, with 11 bases between. Germline loops: CDR1 SGHTA, CDR2 FQGTGA. DNA for the CDR3: TGTGCCAGCAGCCACCAAGGGCAGAACACTGAAGCTTTCTTT. Translation: CASSHQGQNTEAFF.

The chain recombines TRBV27 with TRBJ2-7; D is ambiguous. The ends were cut back, 5 bases at V and 5 bases at J, with 13 bases in the middle. Germline assignment: CDR1 MNHEY and CDR2 SMNVEV (reference sequence). The CDR3 sequence is 13 residues long. For the CDR3, the DNA is TGTGCCAGCAGTCCCGTAGAGTATAACGAGCAGTACTTC. Encoded protein: CASSPVEYNEQYF.